This T cell receptor (beta chain) was retrieved from a study of cytomegalovirus exposure and HLA in healthy donors. Study-wide context: When 350 to 500 donors were genotyped, 81% of them were found to fall in the Caucasian-associated ancestry cluster.

This clone was seen a handful of times. Its antigen remains unidentified. Use of 60 Vbeta and 13 Jbeta primers characterized the PCR. The table came from immunoSEQ multiplex PCR; TCRdb's copy has only in-frame clones and leaves some out. The sample records some 76,000 clones, 65% to 80% being singletons. Study-level points and caveats: Most TCR sequences proved rare, with some public TCRs found in many donors.

The TCR originated in a male donor in good health and CMV-seropositive. The specimen sequenced was PBMCs.

The CDR3 nucleotides read TGTGCCAGCAGCTTGGGCAGGGCCAAGGGCTCCTACAATGAGCAGTTCTTC. Its protein product is CASSLGRAKGSYNEQFF. This chain connects TRBV7-8 to TRBJ2-1; a possible D gene is TRBD1 (5 bases). The V end was cut by 3 bases, the J end by 0 bases, with 15 bases between. Germline CDR1 SGHVS, CDR2 FQNEAQ. The CDR3 loop spans 17 amino acids. Filled out from reference TRBV7-8 and TRBJ2-1, the complete variable domain reads GAGVSQSPRYKVAKRGQDVALRCDPISGHVSLFWYQQALGQGPEFLTYFQNEAQLDKSGLPSDRFFAERPEGSVSTLKIQRTQQEDSAVYLCASSLGRAKGSYNEQFFGPGTRLTVL.